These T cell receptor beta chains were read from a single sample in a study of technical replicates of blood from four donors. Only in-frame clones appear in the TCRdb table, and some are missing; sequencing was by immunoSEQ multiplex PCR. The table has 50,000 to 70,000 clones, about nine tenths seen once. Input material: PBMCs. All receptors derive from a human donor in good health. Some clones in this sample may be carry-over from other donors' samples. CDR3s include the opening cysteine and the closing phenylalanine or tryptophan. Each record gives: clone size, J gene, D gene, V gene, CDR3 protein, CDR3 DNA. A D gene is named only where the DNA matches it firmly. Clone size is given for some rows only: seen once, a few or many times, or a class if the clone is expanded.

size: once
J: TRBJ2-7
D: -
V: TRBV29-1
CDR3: CSVTTLRNEQYF
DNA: TGCAGCGTAACCACCCTGAGGAACGAGCAGTACTTC

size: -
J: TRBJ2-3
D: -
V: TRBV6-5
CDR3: CASSPGTGTQYF
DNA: TGTGCCAGCAGCCCAGGGACTGGTACGCAGTATTTT

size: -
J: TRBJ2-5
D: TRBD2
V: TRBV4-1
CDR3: CASSQGTSSQETQYF
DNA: TGCGCCAGCAGCCAAGGGACTAGCAGCCAAGAGACCCAGTACTTC

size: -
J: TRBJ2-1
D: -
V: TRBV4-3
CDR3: CASSQFTGLDEQFF
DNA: TGCGCCAGCAGCCAATTCACAGGGCTGGATGAGCAGTTCTTC

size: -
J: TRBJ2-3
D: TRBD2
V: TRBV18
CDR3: CASSPRLAGRDTQYF
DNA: TGTGCCAGCTCACCGCGACTAGCGGGGCGGGATACGCAGTATTTT

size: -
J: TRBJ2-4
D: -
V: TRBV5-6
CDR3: CASSRGGELAKNIQYF
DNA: TGTGCCAGCAGCAGAGGAGGGGAGTTAGCCAAAAACATTCAGTACTTC

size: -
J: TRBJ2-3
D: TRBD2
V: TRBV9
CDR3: CASSVGREVDTQYF
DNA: TGTGCCAGCAGCGTAGGTCGGGAGGTGGATACGCAGTATTTT

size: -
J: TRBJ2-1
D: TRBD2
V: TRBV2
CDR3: CASSGTSVDSYNEQFF
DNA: TGTGCCAGCAGCGGAACTAGCGTCGACTCCTACAATGAGCAGTTCTTC

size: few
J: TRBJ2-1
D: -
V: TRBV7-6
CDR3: CASSSAGTPNEQFF
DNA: TGTGCCAGCAGCTCGGCCGGGACTCCAAATGAGCAGTTCTTC

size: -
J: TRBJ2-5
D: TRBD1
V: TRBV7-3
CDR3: CASSPGTVQETQYF
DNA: TGTGCCAGCAGTCCCGGGACAGTACAAGAGACCCAGTACTTC

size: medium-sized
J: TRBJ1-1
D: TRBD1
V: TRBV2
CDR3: CASSRGQGPEAFF
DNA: TGTGCCAGCAGTAGGGGACAGGGACCTGAAGCTTTCTTT